This T cell receptor (beta chain) was obtained from a study of blood T cell repertoires in COVID-19. This CDR3 has 15 amino acids. V dropped 0 bases and J dropped 5; count of bases not matched to a gene: 7. Germline CDR1 and CDR2: SGHNT and YYREEE (reference sequence). Clones were sequenced by immunoSEQ multiplex PCR, and TCRdb holds only the in-frame ones, with some missing. This sample has approximately 240,000 clones, with 75% to 85% found just once. The rearrangement links TRBV5-4 to TRBJ1-1; 7 nucleotides line up with TRBD1. The clonotype comes from a woman in her thirties with COVID-19, enrolled during active disease. The sequenced sample was peripheral blood. The CDR3 spells CASSLARTGRTEAFF. CDR3 sequence (DNA): TGTGCCAGCAGCTTGGCCCGGACAGGAAGGACTGAAGCTTTCTTT.